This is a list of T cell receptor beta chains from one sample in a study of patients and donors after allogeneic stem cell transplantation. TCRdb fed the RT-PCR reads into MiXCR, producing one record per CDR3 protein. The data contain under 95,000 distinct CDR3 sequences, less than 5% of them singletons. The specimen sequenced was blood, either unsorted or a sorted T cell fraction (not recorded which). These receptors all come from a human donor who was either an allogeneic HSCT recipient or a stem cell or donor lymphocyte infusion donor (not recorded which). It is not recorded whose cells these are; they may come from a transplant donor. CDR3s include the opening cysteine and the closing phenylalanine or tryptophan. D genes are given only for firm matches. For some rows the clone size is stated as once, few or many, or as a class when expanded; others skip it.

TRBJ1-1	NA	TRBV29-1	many	TGCAGCGTTGACCCCGGGGGTGGGGGAAACACTGAAGCTTTCTTT	CSVDPGGGGNTEAFF
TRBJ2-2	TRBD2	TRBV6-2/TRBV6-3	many	TGTGCCAGCAGTTACCCGGGGGCTAGCGGGACCTACTGGACCGGGGAGCTGTTTTTT	CASSYPGASGTYWTGELFF
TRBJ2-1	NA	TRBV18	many	TGTGCCAGCTCATCCGGACACAACAATGAGCAGTTCTTC	CASSSGHNNEQFF
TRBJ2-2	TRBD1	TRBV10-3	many	TGTGCCATCGGCAGCACCCGGGACAGGGGATCAGCCGGGGAGCTGTTTTTT	CAIGSTRDRGSAGELFF
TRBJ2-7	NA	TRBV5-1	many	TGCGCCAGCAGCGCATCGGGACAATCCTACGAGCAGTACTTC	CASSASGQSYEQYF
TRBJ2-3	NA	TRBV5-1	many	TGCGCCAGCAGTAAGGCTTCGTTGGGGGAAGCAGATACGCAGTATTTT	CASSKASLGEADTQYF
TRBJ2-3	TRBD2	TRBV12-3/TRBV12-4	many	TGTGCCAGCAGCCTTACTAGCGGGGGGGCGACAGATACGCAGTATTTT	CASSLTSGGATDTQYF
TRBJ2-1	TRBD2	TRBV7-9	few	TGTGCCAGCAGCCTAGGACTAGCGGGGGAACATGAGCAGTTCTTC	CASSLGLAGEHEQFF
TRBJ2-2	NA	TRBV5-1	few	TGCGCCAGCAGCGAACAGGGACGAACGGAGCTGTTTTTT	CASSEQGRTELFF
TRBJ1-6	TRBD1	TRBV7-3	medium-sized	TGTGCCAGCAGCTCGACAGGGAATAATTCACCCCTCCACTTT	CASSSTGNNSPLHF
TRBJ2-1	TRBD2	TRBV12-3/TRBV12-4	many	TGTGCCAGCACCCTCGAGCGGGGACTGTACAATGAGCAGTTCTTC	CASTLERGLYNEQFF
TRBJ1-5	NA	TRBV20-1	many	TGCAGTGCTCGTCGGGGGGGTAGCAATCAGCCCCAGCATTTT	CSARRGGSNQPQHF
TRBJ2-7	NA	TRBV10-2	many	TGCGCCAGCAGTGACCTCTCCTACGAGCAGTACTTC	CASSDLSYEQYF
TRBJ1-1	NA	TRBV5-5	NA	TGTGCCAGCAGCTTGGGAGGGGCAGACACTGAAGCTTTCTTT	CASSLGGADTEAFF
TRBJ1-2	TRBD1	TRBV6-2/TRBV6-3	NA	TGTGCCAGCAGTTACTCACGGACAGGACGGTATGGCTACACCTTC	CASSYSRTGRYGYTF
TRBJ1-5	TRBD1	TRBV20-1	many	TGCAGTGCCCAAGGGACAGGGTCAGGCGCATCGCCCCAGCATTTT	CSAQGTGSGASPQHF
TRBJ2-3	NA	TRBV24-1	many	TGTGCCACCAGTGATTTGCGGACGAGCACAGATACGCAGTATTTT	CATSDLRTSTDTQYF